This entry is about one T cell receptor (beta chain). Individual cDNA molecules each received unique molecular identifiers attached to them. In TCRdb, the 5' RACE reads were re-called with MiXCR into one record per CDR3 protein. The sample lists about 61,000 distinct CDR3 sequences, approximately 9% occurring once. This specimen belongs to a study of early T cells in non-severe SARS-CoV-2 infection. This CDR3 is 15 amino acids long. Germline-derived CDR1 and CDR2 are SGHAT and FQNNGV. J gave up 5 bases and V 1 base, and 4 bases lay outside the gene matches. The material sequenced was whole blood. The chain uses TRBV11-2 and TRBJ2-5, with 10 bases fitting TRBD1. This clonotype was sampled from an adult who was a healthcare worker with PCR-confirmed SARS-CoV-2 infection or an uninfected control (not recorded which). Here the CDR3 DNA reads TGTGCCAGCAGCTTAGGACAGGGGGCTAGGGAGACCCAGTACTTC. This sequence encodes CASSLGQGARETQYF.